A single sample gave rise to the 24 T cell receptor beta chains below, sequenced in a study of technical replicates of blood from a handful of donors. Measured with immunoSEQ multiplex PCR; TCRdb has only the in-frame clones, and not every one. The sample holds about 89,000 clones, roughly 94% seen once. Source material: T cells isolated from PBMCs. The receptor source for this set is a human donor in good health.

A word on this clone: At one boundary the junction diverges from the germline segment, which might be a read error. V and J are TRBV7-2 and TRBJ2-7; 15 bases are shared with TRBD2. The CDR3 consists of 16 residues. The V gene's germline CDR1 is SGHTA and CDR2 FQGNSA. CDR3 region: CASSPGLAGGPPGVHF. DNA of the CDR3: TGTGCCAGCAGCCCGGGACTAGCGGGAGGCCCCCCTGGGGTACACTTC.

The chain recombines TRBV2 with TRBJ2-3; 9 bases fit TRBD2. With V trimmed by 2 bases and J by 2 bases, 2 bases remained unmatched. Germline V gene data show CDR1 as SNHLY and CDR2 as FYNNEI. There are 15 residues in the CDR3. The CDR3 sequence is CASSEIAGVTDTQYF. The CDR3 region has the DNA TGTGCCAGCAGTGAAATAGCGGGGGTCACAGATACGCAGTATTTT.

This clone occurred once. V is TRBV5-4 and J is TRBJ2-7; a possible D gene is TRBD2 (5 bases). Germline V gene lookup returns CDR1 SGHNT and CDR2 YYREEE (reference sequence). The V end was cut by 2 bases, the J end by 4 bases, with 13 bases between. This CDR3 region has 14 residues. CDR3 amino acids: CASSFYPGSYEQYF. The CDR3 DNA follows: TGTGCCAGCAGCTTTTACCCGGGGTCTTACGAGCAGTACTTC.

This chain uses TRBV18 with TRBJ2-5; TRBD2 matches at 12 bases. The CDR3 covers 16 residues. V was clipped by 3 bases and J by 7 bases; unmatched bases: 9. The germline CDR1 and CDR2 sequences are KGHSH and LQKENI. The CDR3 is CASSPRTSGIRGTQYF. For the CDR3, the DNA is TGTGCCAGCTCACCCCGGACTAGCGGGATTAGGGGGACCCAGTACTTC.

The rearrangement uses TRBV21-1 and TRBJ2-1; the DNA was not used to check the table's D call, TRBD2. TRBV21-1 has pseudogene status. This CDR3 has 22 amino acids. CDR3 protein: CASSNKFVRLAGGLVKSNEQFF. DNA for the CDR3: TGTGCCAGCAGCAATAAGTTCGTCCGTTTAGCGGGAGGGCTGGTCAAGTCAAATGAGCAGTTCTTC.

The rearrangement links TRBV11-2 to TRBJ2-5, with 9 bases that match TRBD2. The CDR3 covers 16 residues. The V and J ends lost 2 bases and 2 bases, in that order; junction bases with no gene match: 6. CDR1 SGHAT and CDR2 FQNNGV come from the germline V gene. The CDR3 DNA is TGTGCCAGCAGCTTATTGGAGCGGGGGGTTCAAGAGACCCAGTACTTC. Amino acid sequence: CASSLLERGVQETQYF.

V usage is TRBV7-9 and J usage is TRBJ2-5; TRBD2 matches at 14 bases. J lost 3 bases, V lost 5 bases, and 5 bases had no gene match. The CDR3 extends over 16 amino acids. The V gene's germline CDR1 is SEHNR and CDR2 FQNEAQ (reference sequence). The DNA of the CDR3 is TGTGCCAGCAGCCCGACTAGCGGGAGGGCAGAAGAGACCCAGTACTTC. It encodes CASSPTSGRAEETQYF.

The J gene is TRBJ1-2, the V gene TRBV5-6, with 7 nucleotides matching TRBD1. The V gene end was trimmed by 4 bases and the J gene end by 2 bases; junction bases not matched to a gene: 5. Germline lookup yields CDR1 SGHDT and CDR2 YYEEEE. The CDR3 is 14 amino acids. The CDR3 coding sequence is TGTGCCAGCAGCCCCCTCAGGGGGAACTATGGCTACACCTTC. Amino acids: CASSPLRGNYGYTF.

The genes are TRBV19 and TRBJ1-1, with D perhaps matching TRBD1 (6 bases). Germline-derived CDR1 and CDR2 are LNHDA and SQIVND (reference sequence). V was cut by 5 bases and J by 5 bases, with 15 bases left in between. This CDR3 is built from 14 residues. The CDR3 is CASSAGGARTEAFF. The DNA for the CDR3 is TGTGCCAGTAGTGCCGGGGGGGCTCGAACTGAAGCTTTCTTT.

This clone has a single count. The chain links TRBV11-3 to TRBJ1-1, with 8 bases matching TRBD1. Germline assignment: CDR1 SGHNT and CDR2 YENEEA. V trimming: 5 bases; J trimming: 4 bases; junction bases outside the gene matches: 9. The CDR3 extends over 15 amino acids. CDR3 sequence reads: CASSRRQGLSTEAFF. The CDR3 DNA follows: TGTGCCAGCAGCCGACGACAGGGGCTGAGCACTGAAGCTTTCTTT.

The V call is TRBV5-1, the J call TRBJ2-7; 10 nucleotides line up with TRBD1. After removal of 4 bases from V and 3 bases from J, the junction contained 10 bases not matched to a gene. The V gene's germline CDR1 is SGHRS and CDR2 YFSETQ. The CDR3 sequence is 16 residues long. The CDR3 coding sequence is TGCGCCAGCAGCGCTGGACCGGGACAGGGGCACTACGAGCAGTACTTC. This encodes CASSAGPGQGHYEQYF.

The chain couples TRBV2 to TRBJ1-5; weak D call: TRBD1 (5 bases). The CDR3 totals 15 residues. The V end was cut by 3 bases, the J end by 7 bases, with 16 bases between. The germline gives CDR1 SNHLY, CDR2 FYNNEI. Here the CDR3 reads CASSEAGPVLQPQHF. The CDR3 coding sequence is TGTGCCAGCAGTGAGGCGGGGCCGGTACTCCAGCCCCAGCATTTT.

V is TRBV15 and J is TRBJ1-1; D call uncertain. Germline loops: CDR1 LNHNV, CDR2 YYDKDF (reference sequence). There are 14 residues in the CDR3. Trimming took 7 bases from V and 1 from J, leaving 13 bases between them. The CDR3 sequence: CATKRKPENTEAFF. The CDR3 coding sequence is TGTGCCACCAAGAGGAAACCCGAGAACACTGAAGCTTTCTTT.

The V gene is TRBV25-1, the J gene TRBJ1-1; a weak D match, TRBD1 (5 bases). The germline V and J ends were trimmed by 4 bases and 0 bases, with 9 bases remaining between them. CDR1 and CDR2 (germline): MGHDK, SYGVNS. The CDR3 contains 14 residues. CDR3 DNA: TGTGCCAGCAGTGTGGGGGGACTGAACACTGAAGCTTTCTTT. Protein: CASSVGGLNTEAFF. The entire variable domain, with the rest obtained from reference TRBV25-1 and TRBJ1-1, is as follows: EADIYQTPRYLVIGTGKKITLECSQTMGHDKMYWYQQDPGMELHLIHYSYGVNSTEKGDLSSESTVSRIRTEHFPLTLESARPSHTSQYLCASSVGGLNTEAFFGQGTRLTVV.

This rearrangement joins TRBV5-1 to TRBJ1-1; 9 nucleotides line up with TRBD1. Germline V gives CDR1 SGHRS, CDR2 YFSETQ. Trimming removed 4 bases from V and 1 base from J; junction bases left unmatched: 20. There are 20 residues in the CDR3. CDR3 sequence: CASSQKSNDRGKAWNTEAFF. CDR3 nucleotide sequence: TGCGCCAGCAGCCAAAAATCAAATGACAGGGGGAAGGCGTGGAACACTGAAGCTTTCTTT.

This chain joins TRBV28 and TRBJ1-5, with 7 bases that match TRBD1. Germline-derived CDR1 and CDR2 are MDHEN and SYDVKM. The CDR3 spans 15 residues. J was trimmed by 4 bases and V by 5 bases; bases with no gene match: 8. CDR3 sequence reads: CASSRGTAQNQPQHF. As DNA, the CDR3 is TGTGCCAGCAGTCGGGGGACAGCGCAAAATCAGCCCCAGCATTTT.

The chain carries TRBV4-1 and TRBJ2-2; D possibly corresponds to TRBD1 (5 bases). The CDR3 loop spans 16 amino acids. The germline V and J ends were trimmed by 4 bases and 1 base, with 13 bases remaining between them. Germline V CDR1 and CDR2: MGHRA, YSYEKL. The CDR3 nucleotides are TGCGCCAGCAGCCTCCCAGACAGATTGAACACCGGGGAGCTGTTTTTT. Translation gives CASSLPDRLNTGELFF.

This sequence joins TRBV5-1 and TRBJ2-1, with 10 bases that match TRBD2. This CDR3 is 17 amino acids long. With V trimmed by 2 bases and J by 7 bases, 12 bases remained unmatched. In germline, CDR1 is SGHRS, CDR2 YFSETQ. CDR3 sequence: CASSFFRTSSGGNEQFF. CDR3 DNA sequence: TGCGCCAGCAGCTTCTTCCGCACCTCTAGCGGGGGTAATGAGCAGTTCTTC.

The chain links TRBV29-1 to TRBJ2-5; TRBD1 aligns across 11 bases. V shed 6 bases and J 3 bases; nucleotides not matched to a gene: 9. This CDR3 has 15 amino acids. Germline loops: CDR1 SQVTM, CDR2 ANQGSEA. The CDR3 nucleotides are TGCAGCGTCGATCAAAGGACAGGGGGCGAAGAGACCCAGTACTTC. This translates into CSVDQRTGGEETQYF.

The V gene is TRBV9, the J gene TRBJ1-2; 7 bases match TRBD1. Germline V gene lookup returns CDR1 SGDLS and CDR2 YYNGEE. Trimming cost V 2 bases and J 4 bases; bases outside gene matches: 5. The CDR3 covers 14 residues. CDR3 loop: CASSVGDSRYGYTF. CDR3 nucleotide sequence: TGTGCCAGCAGCGTTGGGGACAGTCGCTATGGCTACACCTTC. The whole variable domain, filled in from reference TRBV9 and TRBJ1-2, reads DSGVTQTPKHLITATGQRVTLRCSPRSGDLSVYWYQQSLDQGLQFLIQYYNGEERAKGNILERFSAQQFPDLHSELNLSSLELGDSALYFCASSVGDSRYGYTFGSGTRLTVV.

This clone has only one observation. The chain joins TRBV29-1 to TRBJ2-5, with 7 bases that match TRBD1. The CDR3 is made up of 15 amino acids. The J segment lost 3 bases and the V segment lost 4 bases, leaving 11 bases of the junction unmatched. Germline loops: CDR1 SQVTM, CDR2 ANQGSEA. For the CDR3, the DNA is TGCAGCGTTGGGGACAGTAAGATTACGAAAGAGACCCAGTACTTC. Amino acid sequence: CSVGDSKITKETQYF.

This clone is a singleton in its sample. The J gene is TRBJ1-1, the V gene TRBV7-8; no firm D call. CDR1 is SGHVS and CDR2 is FQNEAQ in the germline V gene. The V and J ends lost 0 bases and 5 bases respectively, with 7 bases between them. The CDR3 is made up of 13 amino acids. The CDR3 nucleotides are TGTGCCAGCAGCTTAGCGCCGAGGACTGAAGCTTTCTTT. It codes for CASSLAPRTEAFF.

The chain joins TRBV4-1 to TRBJ1-5; D might be TRBD1 (5 bases). CDR1 is MGHRA, CDR2 YSYEKL, per germline. This CDR3 comprises 15 residues. Trimming stripped 0 bases from V and 7 bases from J, with 13 bases between. CDR3 in DNA: TGCGCCAGCAGCCAAGAGGGGCAGCGAGGACAGCCCCAGCATTTT. This translates into CASSQEGQRGQPQHF.

V usage is TRBV7-2 and J usage is TRBJ2-7, with 9 bases fitting TRBD2. The germline CDR1 and CDR2 sequences are SGHTA and FQGNSA. The length of the CDR3 is 15 residues. The J segment lost 3 bases and the V segment lost 1 base, leaving 4 bases of the junction unmatched. The CDR3 coding sequence is TGTGCCAGCAGCTTAGATAGCGGGAGATTCTACGAGCAGTACTTC. Translating gives CASSLDSGRFYEQYF.